This TCR beta chain was recorded in a study of CD8+CD57+ T cells in acquired aplastic anemia. Study results and caveats: Significant differences in CD8+ Simpson's diversity were not observed between patients and controls.

CDR1 and CDR2 from the germline V gene are SGHAT and FQDESV (reference sequence). The CDR3 sequence is 14 residues long. V lost 3 bases and J lost 3; bases outside the gene matches: 5. Note on this clonotype: The antigen is unknown.

All patients picked for sequencing had shown, by flow cytometry, an expansion of CD8+CD57+ cells. When blood sampling took place, the patients had received no therapy. CDR3 and TCR beta VDJ profiling relied on genomic DNA as the template. TCRdb re-called the reads with MiXCR, one entry per CDR3 protein. Among approximately 260,000 distinct CDR3 sequences listed, approximately 82% were seen once. The chain carries TRBV11-1 and TRBJ2-7, with 7 bases identical to TRBD2. The sequence was collected from a human donor with aplastic anemia. Specimen: sorted CD4+, CD8+, or CD8+CD57+ T cells (not recorded which) from PBMCs. The CDR3 DNA reads TGTGCCAGCAGCTTTACTAGCGCAAACTACGAGCAGTACTTC. Encoded protein: CASSFTSANYEQYF.